These T cell receptor beta chains were read from a single sample in a study of shared clonotypes between healthy human individuals. Only in-frame clones appear in the TCRdb table, and some are missing; sequencing was by immunoSEQ multiplex PCR. The sample lists 2,100,000 or so clones, roughly 95% occurring once. Sequenced sample: naive CD4+ T cells sorted from blood. The receptor set was obtained from a man aged 18 to 29 in good health. CDR3s include the opening cysteine and the closing phenylalanine or tryptophan. The D gene is left open where the match is weak. Some rows mark clone size as missing; the rest say once, few, many or name a class of expanded clone.

clone size: .; CDR3 length: 13; J gene: TRBJ2-3; V gene: TRBV5-1; D gene: .; CDR3 protein: CASWIGKQDTQYF; CDR3 DNA: TGCGCCAGCTGGATAGGGAAGCAAGATACGCAGTATTTT
clone size: .; CDR3 length: 15; J gene: TRBJ2-2; V gene: TRBV10-1; D gene: .; CDR3 protein: CASKPLVRGTGELFF; CDR3 DNA: TGCGCCAGCAAGCCTTTAGTACGGGGCACCGGGGAGCTGTTTTTT
clone size: .; CDR3 length: 13; J gene: TRBJ2-3; V gene: TRBV5-1; D gene: .; CDR3 protein: CASSLVPTDTQYF; CDR3 DNA: TGCGCCAGCAGCTTGGTTCCGACCGATACGCAGTATTTT
clone size: .; CDR3 length: 12; J gene: TRBJ2-2; V gene: TRBV5-1; D gene: .; CDR3 protein: CASSQMSGELFF; CDR3 DNA: TGCGCCAGCAGCCAGATGTCCGGGGAGCTGTTTTTT
clone size: .; CDR3 length: 17; J gene: TRBJ1-1; V gene: TRBV5-1; D gene: .; CDR3 protein: CASSLVGLEQAQTEAFF; CDR3 DNA: TGCGCCAGCAGCCTGGTCGGGCTTGAGCAGGCACAGACTGAAGCTTTCTTT
clone size: .; CDR3 length: 12; J gene: TRBJ2-7; V gene: TRBV21-1; D gene: .; CDR3 protein: CASSKGKYEQYF; CDR3 DNA: TGTGCCAGCAGCAAGGGTAAGTACGAGCAGTACTTC
clone size: .; CDR3 length: 16; J gene: TRBJ1-2; V gene: TRBV6-5; D gene: .; CDR3 protein: CASSYSPDWGFYGYTF; CDR3 DNA: TGTGCCAGCAGTTACTCCCCAGACTGGGGCTTCTATGGCTACACCTTC
clone size: .; CDR3 length: 11; J gene: TRBJ2-3; V gene: TRBV6-5; D gene: .; CDR3 protein: CASRITDTQYF; CDR3 DNA: TGTGCCAGCAGGATCACAGATACGCAGTATTTT
clone size: .; CDR3 length: 13; J gene: TRBJ1-1; V gene: TRBV7-9; D gene: .; CDR3 protein: CASLGGPNTEAFF; CDR3 DNA: TGTGCCAGCTTGGGGGGTCCGAACACTGAAGCTTTCTTT
clone size: .; CDR3 length: 12; J gene: TRBJ2-1; V gene: TRBV6-1; D gene: .; CDR3 protein: CASSLRGYEQFF; CDR3 DNA: TGTGCCAGCAGCCTGAGGGGCTATGAGCAGTTCTTC
clone size: .; CDR3 length: 12; J gene: TRBJ2-1; V gene: TRBV6-5; D gene: .; CDR3 protein: CASTSDYNEQFF; CDR3 DNA: TGTGCCAGCACTAGCGACTACAATGAGCAGTTCTTC
clone size: .; CDR3 length: 15; J gene: TRBJ1-3; V gene: TRBV2; D gene: .; CDR3 protein: CASSEDRTSGNTIYF; CDR3 DNA: TGTGCCAGCAGCGAAGACAGGACCTCTGGAAACACCATATATTTT
clone size: .; CDR3 length: 15; J gene: TRBJ1-6; V gene: TRBV28; D gene: .; CDR3 protein: CASSLFRWGNSPLHF; CDR3 DNA: TGTGCCAGCAGTTTATTTAGATGGGGGAATTCACCCCTCCACTTT
clone size: .; CDR3 length: 13; J gene: TRBJ2-5; V gene: TRBV19; D gene: TRBD1; CDR3 protein: CASNTGVGETQYF; CDR3 DNA: TGTGCCAGTAATACAGGGGTTGGAGAGACCCAGTACTTC
clone size: .; CDR3 length: 16; J gene: TRBJ2-4; V gene: TRBV5-4; D gene: .; CDR3 protein: CASSSWESLTKNIQYF; CDR3 DNA: TGTGCCAGCAGCTCCTGGGAAAGCCTCACCAAAAACATTCAGTACTTC
clone size: .; CDR3 length: 13; J gene: TRBJ1-5; V gene: TRBV2; D gene: .; CDR3 protein: CASSVTENQPHHF; CDR3 DNA: TGTGCCAGCAGTGTAACGGAAAATCAGCCCCATCATTTT
clone size: .; CDR3 length: 15; J gene: TRBJ1-1; V gene: TRBV9; D gene: .; CDR3 protein: CASSVGNTLNTEAFF; CDR3 DNA: TGTGCCAGCAGCGTAGGTAATACTCTGAACACTGAAGCTTTCTTT
clone size: few; CDR3 length: 14; J gene: TRBJ1-2; V gene: TRBV19; D gene: TRBD1; CDR3 protein: CASSTGTVGYGYTF; CDR3 DNA: TGTGCCAGTAGTACCGGGACAGTAGGTTACGGCTACACCTTC
clone size: .; CDR3 length: 14; J gene: TRBJ1-1; V gene: TRBV19; D gene: .; CDR3 protein: CASSKTPEWTEAFF; CDR3 DNA: TGTGCCAGTAGTAAGACCCCGGAGTGGACTGAAGCTTTCTTT
clone size: .; CDR3 length: 16; J gene: TRBJ2-2; V gene: TRBV4-3; D gene: .; CDR3 protein: CAPCKTLYVWTGELFF; CDR3 DNA: TGCGCCCCCTGTAAGACACTTTACGTTTGGACCGGGGAGCTGTTTTTT
clone size: .; CDR3 length: 15; J gene: TRBJ2-7; V gene: TRBV7-2; D gene: TRBD2; CDR3 protein: CASKRTAGEGYEQYF; CDR3 DNA: TGTGCCAGTAAAAGGACGGCGGGAGAGGGCTACGAGCAGTACTTC
clone size: .; CDR3 length: 14; J gene: TRBJ2-5; V gene: TRBV18; D gene: TRBD2; CDR3 protein: CASSPSGNVETQYF; CDR3 DNA: TGTGCCAGCTCACCAAGCGGGAACGTAGAGACCCAGTACTTC
clone size: .; CDR3 length: 13; J gene: TRBJ1-4; V gene: TRBV19; D gene: .; CDR3 protein: CASSNEIDEKLFF; CDR3 DNA: TGTGCCAGTAGTAACGAGATAGATGAAAAACTGTTTTTT
clone size: .; CDR3 length: 13; J gene: TRBJ2-3; V gene: TRBV29-1; D gene: .; CDR3 protein: CSVEGVYTDTQYF; CDR3 DNA: TGCAGCGTTGAGGGGGTATACACAGATACGCAGTATTTT
clone size: .; CDR3 length: 15; J gene: TRBJ2-2; V gene: TRBV5-1; D gene: .; CDR3 protein: CASSLDPGNTGELFF; CDR3 DNA: TGCGCCAGCAGCTTGGATCCAGGGAACACCGGGGAGCTGTTTTTT
clone size: once; CDR3 length: 14; J gene: TRBJ1-5; V gene: TRBV2; D gene: .; CDR3 protein: CASSGTLGTQPQHF; CDR3 DNA: TGTGCCAGCAGTGGGACGCTGGGGACTCAGCCCCAGCATTTT
clone size: .; CDR3 length: 14; J gene: TRBJ2-7; V gene: TRBV5-1; D gene: .; CDR3 protein: CASSLRLTSYEQYF; CDR3 DNA: TGCGCCAGCAGCTTGAGGCTGACCTCCTACGAGCAGTACTTC
clone size: .; CDR3 length: 15; J gene: TRBJ1-6; V gene: TRBV28; D gene: TRBD1; CDR3 protein: CASSSRDRGVSPLHF; CDR3 DNA: TGTGCCAGCAGTTCCAGGGACAGGGGGGTCTCACCCCTCCACTTT
clone size: .; CDR3 length: 14; J gene: TRBJ1-6; V gene: TRBV10-3; D gene: TRBD1; CDR3 protein: CAISEGTGLGALHF; CDR3 DNA: TGTGCCATCAGTGAGGGGACAGGGTTGGGAGCCCTCCACTTT
clone size: .; CDR3 length: 16; J gene: TRBJ1-6; V gene: TRBV27; D gene: .; CDR3 protein: CASSLQGRTYNSPLHF; CDR3 DNA: TGTGCCAGCAGTTTACAGGGGCGAACCTATAATTCACCCCTCCACTTT
clone size: .; CDR3 length: 15; J gene: TRBJ2-3; V gene: TRBV6-1; D gene: TRBD2; CDR3 protein: CASSEGTSFSDTQYF; CDR3 DNA: TGTGCCAGCAGTGAAGGGACTAGCTTTTCAGATACGCAGTATTTT
clone size: .; CDR3 length: 13; J gene: TRBJ2-7; V gene: TRBV5-1; D gene: .; CDR3 protein: CASSRDGTYEQYF; CDR3 DNA: TGCGCCAGCAGCCGGGACGGTACCTACGAGCAGTACTTC
clone size: .; CDR3 length: 15; J gene: TRBJ1-4; V gene: TRBV11-2; D gene: .; CDR3 protein: CASSLDRVTNEKLFF; CDR3 DNA: TGTGCCAGCAGCTTAGACAGGGTGACTAATGAAAAACTGTTTTTT
clone size: .; CDR3 length: 15; J gene: TRBJ2-5; V gene: TRBV5-1; D gene: .; CDR3 protein: CASSLVSRVEETQYF; CDR3 DNA: TGCGCCAGCAGCTTGGTATCCCGGGTAGAAGAGACCCAGTACTTC
clone size: .; CDR3 length: 13; J gene: TRBJ2-7; V gene: TRBV30; D gene: .; CDR3 protein: CAWSPTNWGEQYF; CDR3 DNA: TGTGCCTGGAGTCCAACAAACTGGGGCGAGCAGTACTTC
clone size: .; CDR3 length: 15; J gene: TRBJ2-7; V gene: TRBV2; D gene: .; CDR3 protein: CASSERVLSTYEQYF; CDR3 DNA: TGTGCCAGCAGTGAAAGGGTGCTCTCGACCTACGAGCAGTACTTC
clone size: .; CDR3 length: 15; J gene: TRBJ2-1; V gene: TRBV5-6; D gene: .; CDR3 protein: CASSGGVSSYNEQFF; CDR3 DNA: TGTGCCAGCAGCGGAGGGGTGAGCTCCTACAATGAGCAGTTCTTC
clone size: .; CDR3 length: 17; J gene: TRBJ1-1; V gene: TRBV28; D gene: .; CDR3 protein: CASSLNVGGVLNTEAFF; CDR3 DNA: TGTGCCAGCAGTTTAAATGTCGGGGGCGTGCTGAACACTGAAGCTTTCTTT
clone size: .; CDR3 length: 14; J gene: TRBJ2-6; V gene: TRBV9; D gene: .; CDR3 protein: CASNRGSGANVLTF; CDR3 DNA: TGTGCCAGCAACCGGGGCTCTGGGGCCAACGTCCTGACTTTC
clone size: .; CDR3 length: 14; J gene: TRBJ2-5; V gene: TRBV19; D gene: TRBD2; CDR3 protein: CASRLAGTQETQYF; CDR3 DNA: TGTGCCAGTAGACTAGCGGGCACCCAAGAGACCCAGTACTTC
clone size: .; CDR3 length: 13; J gene: TRBJ2-7; V gene: TRBV18; D gene: .; CDR3 protein: CASSRTEAYEQYF; CDR3 DNA: TGTGCCAGCTCGCGGACAGAAGCCTACGAGCAGTACTTC
clone size: .; CDR3 length: 13; J gene: TRBJ1-6; V gene: TRBV30; D gene: TRBD1; CDR3 protein: CAWQGELNSPLHF; CDR3 DNA: TGTGCCTGGCAGGGGGAGTTGAATTCACCCCTCCACTTT